The following is a TCR beta chain sequence with its context. This clonotype came up a few times. Its antigen has not been determined. Base quality data are lacking; no much larger clone is found one base away. In this study, sorted CD4+ and CD8+ T cells from the blood of healthy subjects and of severe aplastic anemia patients had their TCR repertoires deep-sequenced. Ficoll-Paque density gradient centrifugation was used to isolate peripheral blood mononuclear cells. Before DNA extraction, CD4+ and CD8+ T cells were sorted by FACS or by magnetic beads. The junction shows trimming of 6 bases on V and 5 bases on J, plus 18 bases between the germline ends. From the germline V gene, CDR1 is MNHEY and CDR2 is SVGEGT. Taken from cysteine to phenylalanine, the CDR3 has 15 residues. Only the CDR3 DNA stays, 45 bases, in frame from base 1. The sample comes from a study of CD8+CD57+ T cells in acquired aplastic anemia (dated by TCRdb to the late 2010s). Describing the broader study: DNA extracted from sorted CD4+ and CD8+ cells had a mean of approximately 3.5 ug, with a range of roughly 0.2 to 27.4 ug. Mean read counts for healthy donor samples were about 10.8 million for CD4+ cells and around 11 million for CD8+ cells. The paper's findings and limits, for the study overall: Although around 30 CD8+ CDR3 sequences were shared by patients and controls, these sequences appeared highly expressed in patients and within the immunodominant clones of patients. Between patients and healthy controls, no significant difference in CD8+ Simpson's diversity was found (P=0.060).

Genomic DNA was used as template for profiling of TCR beta VDJ combinations and CDR3 sequences. An Illumina HiSeq 2000 was used for TCR repertoire sequencing. As for how the authors treated the data: TRBV/TRBJ rearrangement plots, CDR3 size and DJ length profiles, and Simpson's diversity index were used to evaluate the repertoires. The immunodominant clone was defined as the most abundant DNA sequence in deep sequencing data. CDR3 amino acid sequences were checked for sharing across subjects and were also compared against the VDJdb database and published repertoires. TCRdb trimmed the raw reads at Q25, called clones with MiXCR and kept productive beta chains. Rows with a matching CDR3 protein are joined into one entry that keeps the most common DNA and genes. It is TCRdb's table, rather than the study itself, that gives the V and J calls and clone size. The sample records 180,000 or so distinct CDR3 sequences, 40% to 50% of which are singletons. The ten largest clones take up about 2.9% of the sample.

The chain is made from TRBV6-2 or TRBV6-3 and TRBJ2-3; matching of 7 bases hints at TRBD2 as the D gene. The TCR sequence derives from a human donor in good health. The material sequenced was sorted CD4+, CD8+, or CD8+CD57+ T cells (not recorded which) from PBMCs. The DNA reads as follows: TGTGCCAGCAGGCCCCGGGGGCGCGGGGGAGATACGCAGTATTTT. Its coded protein is CASRPRGRGGDTQYF.